This TCR beta chain was identified in a study of cytomegalovirus exposure and HLA in healthy donors. As for the study in general: Among several hundred genotyped donors, about 85% fell in the Caucasian-associated ancestry cluster. General study results and limits: Based on reports, TCR beta sequences accurately predicted HLA-A and HLA-B alleles for most subjects. Specificity of a few CMV-associated chains for CMV antigens was verified in vitro. Most sequenced TCRs were rare (though some public TCRs occurred in many donors).

Concerning this clone: The antigen remains unidentified.

Researchers ran the PCR with 60 Vbeta and 13 Jbeta primers. Using immunoSEQ multiplex PCR, the repertoire was profiled, and TCRdb retains in-frame clones only, with some absent. The sample lists roughly 180,000 clones; about 73% were seen once. Germline loops: CDR1 SGDLS, CDR2 YYNGEE. This CDR3 contains 14 residues. Trimming pared 2 bases from V and 6 bases from J, leaving 9 bases between. The specimen was PBMCs. This chain joins TRBV9 and TRBJ1-6; D is possibly TRBD1 (5 bases). The clonotype originates from a woman aged 45-65 years in good health and CMV-seropositive. The CDR3 DNA sequence: TGTGCCAGCAGCGTGCAGGGAACTAATTCACCCCTCCACTTT. This translates into CASSVQGTNSPLHF.